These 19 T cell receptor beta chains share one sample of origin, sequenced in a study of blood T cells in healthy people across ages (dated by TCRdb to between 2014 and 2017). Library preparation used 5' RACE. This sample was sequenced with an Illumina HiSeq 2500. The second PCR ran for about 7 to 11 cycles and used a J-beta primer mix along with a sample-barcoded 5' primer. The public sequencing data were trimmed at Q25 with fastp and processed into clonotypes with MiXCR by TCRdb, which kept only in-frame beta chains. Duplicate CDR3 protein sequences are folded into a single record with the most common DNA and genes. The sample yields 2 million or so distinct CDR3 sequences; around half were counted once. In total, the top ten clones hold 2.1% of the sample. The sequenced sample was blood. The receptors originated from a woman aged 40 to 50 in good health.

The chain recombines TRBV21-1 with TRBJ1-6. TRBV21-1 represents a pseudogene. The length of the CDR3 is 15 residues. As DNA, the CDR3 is TGTGCCAGCAGCAAGGTAGAGGGAAAGAATTCACCCCTCCACTTT. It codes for CASSKVEGKNSPLHF.

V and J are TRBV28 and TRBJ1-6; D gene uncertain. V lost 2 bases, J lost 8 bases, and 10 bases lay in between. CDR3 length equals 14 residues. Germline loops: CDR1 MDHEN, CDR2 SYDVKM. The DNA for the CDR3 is TGTGCCAGCAGTTTAGAGGGTCGGCATTCACCCCTCCACTTT. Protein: CASSLEGRHSPLHF.

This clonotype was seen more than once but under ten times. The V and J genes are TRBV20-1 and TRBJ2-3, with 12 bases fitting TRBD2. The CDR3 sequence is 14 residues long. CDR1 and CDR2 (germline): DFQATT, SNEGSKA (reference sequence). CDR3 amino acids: CRARLAGGLDTQYF. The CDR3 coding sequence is TGCAGGGCGAGGCTAGCGGGGGGGTTAGATACGCAGTATTTT.

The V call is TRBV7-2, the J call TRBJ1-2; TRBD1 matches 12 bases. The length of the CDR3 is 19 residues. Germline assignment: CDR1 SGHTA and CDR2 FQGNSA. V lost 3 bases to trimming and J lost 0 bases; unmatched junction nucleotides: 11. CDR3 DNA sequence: TGTGCCAGCAGCTTCCCGGGACAGGGGGCCCACCGATCTAACTATGGCTACACCTTC. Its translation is CASSFPGQGAHRSNYGYTF.

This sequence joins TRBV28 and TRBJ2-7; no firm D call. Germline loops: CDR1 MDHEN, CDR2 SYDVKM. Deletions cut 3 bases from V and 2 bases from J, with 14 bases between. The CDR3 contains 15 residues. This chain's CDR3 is CASSFGTSSPYEQYF. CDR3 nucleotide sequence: TGTGCCAGCAGTTTCGGCACTTCCTCCCCCTACGAGCAGTACTTC. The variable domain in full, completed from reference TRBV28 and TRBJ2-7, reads DVKVTQSSRYLVKRTGEKVFLECVQDMDHENMFWYRQDPGLGLRLIYFSYDVKMKEKGDIPEGYSVSREKKERFSLILESASTNQTSMYLCASSFGTSSPYEQYFGPGTRLTVT.

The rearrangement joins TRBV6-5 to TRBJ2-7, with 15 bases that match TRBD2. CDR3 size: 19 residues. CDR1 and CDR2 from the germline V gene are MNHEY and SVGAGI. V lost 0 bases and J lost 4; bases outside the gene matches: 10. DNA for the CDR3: TGTGCCAGCAGTTACTCCGTCCCCGGGACTAGCGGGGGGTGGTACGAGCAGTACTTC. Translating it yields CASSYSVPGTSGGWYEQYF.

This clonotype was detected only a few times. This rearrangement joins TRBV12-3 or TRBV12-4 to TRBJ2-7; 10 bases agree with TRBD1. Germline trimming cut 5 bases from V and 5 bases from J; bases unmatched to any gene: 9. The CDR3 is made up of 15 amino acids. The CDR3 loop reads CASSASGTGAHEQYF. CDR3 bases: TGTGCCAGCAGTGCCTCCGGGACAGGGGCCCACGAGCAGTACTTC.

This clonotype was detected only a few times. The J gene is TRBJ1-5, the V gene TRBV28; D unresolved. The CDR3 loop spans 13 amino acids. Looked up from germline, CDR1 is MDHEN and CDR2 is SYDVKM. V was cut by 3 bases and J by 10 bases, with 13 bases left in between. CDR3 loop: CASSFQAGRPQHF. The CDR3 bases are TGTGCCAGCAGTTTCCAGGCTGGTCGACCCCAGCATTTT. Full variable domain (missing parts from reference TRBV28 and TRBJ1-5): DVKVTQSSRYLVKRTGEKVFLECVQDMDHENMFWYRQDPGLGLRLIYFSYDVKMKEKGDIPEGYSVSREKKERFSLILESASTNQTSMYLCASSFQAGRPQHFGDGTRLSIL.

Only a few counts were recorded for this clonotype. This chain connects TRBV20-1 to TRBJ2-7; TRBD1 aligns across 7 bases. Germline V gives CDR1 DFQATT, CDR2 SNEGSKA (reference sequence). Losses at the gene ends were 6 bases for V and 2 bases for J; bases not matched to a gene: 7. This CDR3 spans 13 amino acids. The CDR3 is CSAAEGQPYEQYF. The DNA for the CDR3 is TGCAGTGCCGCCGAGGGACAGCCCTACGAGCAGTACTTC.

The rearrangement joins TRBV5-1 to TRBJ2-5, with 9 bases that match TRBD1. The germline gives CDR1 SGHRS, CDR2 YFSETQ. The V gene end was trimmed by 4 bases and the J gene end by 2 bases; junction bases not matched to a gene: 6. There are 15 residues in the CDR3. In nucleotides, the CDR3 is TGCGCCAGCAGCGCCGGGGACAGGGAACAAGAGACCCAGTACTTC. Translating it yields CASSAGDREQETQYF.

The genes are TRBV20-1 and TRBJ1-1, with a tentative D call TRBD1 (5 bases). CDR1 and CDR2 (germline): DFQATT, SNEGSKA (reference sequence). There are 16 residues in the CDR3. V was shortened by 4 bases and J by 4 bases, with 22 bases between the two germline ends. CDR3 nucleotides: TGCAGTGCTAAACCTCCAGCTCCCGGGACGGGCACTGAAGCTTTCTTT. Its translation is CSAKPPAPGTGTEAFF.

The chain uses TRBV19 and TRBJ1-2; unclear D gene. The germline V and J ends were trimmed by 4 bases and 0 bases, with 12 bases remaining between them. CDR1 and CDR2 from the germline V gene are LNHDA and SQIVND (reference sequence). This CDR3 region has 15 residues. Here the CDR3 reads CASSTSSGANYGYTF. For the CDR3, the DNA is TGTGCCAGTAGTACCAGCTCGGGTGCTAACTATGGCTACACCTTC. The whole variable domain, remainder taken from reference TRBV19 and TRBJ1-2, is DGGITQSPKYLFRKEGQNVTLSCEQNLNHDAMYWYRQDPGQGLRLIYYSQIVNDFQKGDIAEGYSVSREKKESFPLTVTSAQKNPTAFYLCASSTSSGANYGYTFGSGTRLTVV.

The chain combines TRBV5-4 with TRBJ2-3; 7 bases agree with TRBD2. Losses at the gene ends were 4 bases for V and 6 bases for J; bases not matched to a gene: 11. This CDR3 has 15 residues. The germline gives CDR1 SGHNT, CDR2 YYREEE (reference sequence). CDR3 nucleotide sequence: TGTGCCAGCAGCCCGAGACGGGCGGGAGATGATACGCAGTATTTT. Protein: CASSPRRAGDDTQYF.

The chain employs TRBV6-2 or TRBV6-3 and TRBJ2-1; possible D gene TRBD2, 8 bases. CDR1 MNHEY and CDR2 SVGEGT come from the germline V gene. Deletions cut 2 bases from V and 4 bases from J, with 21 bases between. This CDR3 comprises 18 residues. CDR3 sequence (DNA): TGTGCCAGCAGTTACCCAGGGGGGGCTAGCGGGCCTTACAATGAGCAGTTCTTC. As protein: CASSYPGGASGPYNEQFF.

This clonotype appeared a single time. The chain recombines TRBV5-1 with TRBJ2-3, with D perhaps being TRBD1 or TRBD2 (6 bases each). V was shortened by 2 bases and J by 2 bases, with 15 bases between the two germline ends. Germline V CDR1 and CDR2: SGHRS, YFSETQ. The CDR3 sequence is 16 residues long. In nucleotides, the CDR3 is TGCGCCAGCAGCTTAATAGGGGGGATCTCCACAGATACGCAGTATTTT. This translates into CASSLIGGISTDTQYF.

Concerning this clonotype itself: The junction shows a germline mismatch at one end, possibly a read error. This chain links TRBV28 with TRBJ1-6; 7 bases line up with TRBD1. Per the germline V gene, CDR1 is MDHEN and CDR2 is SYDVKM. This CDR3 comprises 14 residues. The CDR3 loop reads CAGRLQGPRAPLHF. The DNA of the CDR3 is TGTGCCGGCAGATTACAGGGGCCGCGGGCACCCCTCCACTTT.

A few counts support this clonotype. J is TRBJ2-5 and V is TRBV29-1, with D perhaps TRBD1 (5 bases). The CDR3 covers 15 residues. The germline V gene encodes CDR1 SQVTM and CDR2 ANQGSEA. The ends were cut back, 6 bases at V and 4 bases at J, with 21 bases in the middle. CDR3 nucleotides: TGCAGCGTCGTACTCAGGGTGGGATTTTTAGAGACCCAGTACTTC. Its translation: CSVVLRVGFLETQYF.

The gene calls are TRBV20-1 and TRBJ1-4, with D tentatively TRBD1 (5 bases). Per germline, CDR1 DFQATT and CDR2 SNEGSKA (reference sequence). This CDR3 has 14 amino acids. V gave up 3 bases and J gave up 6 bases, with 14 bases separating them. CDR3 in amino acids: CSASSGGGDEKLFF. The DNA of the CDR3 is TGCAGTGCTAGCTCCGGGGGAGGTGATGAAAAACTGTTTTTT.

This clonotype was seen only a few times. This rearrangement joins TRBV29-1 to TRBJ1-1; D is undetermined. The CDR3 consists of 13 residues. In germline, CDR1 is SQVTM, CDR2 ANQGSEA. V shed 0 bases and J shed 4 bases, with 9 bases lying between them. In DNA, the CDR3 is TGCAGCGTTGAAGATAGGTTGGCCACTGAAGCTTTCTTT. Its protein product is CSVEDRLATEAFF.